This T cell receptor (beta chain) was recovered during a study of T-cell memory formation after mild COVID-19. The study, taken as a whole, reports: Day 15 to 85 contracting clones showed balanced CD4/CD8; later expanders leaned CD4+. Second-wave clones that peaked on day 37 lacked confirmed SARS-CoV-2 specificity. Cross-reactive memory apparently joined, as some responding clones appeared in pre-infection memory.

Germline V gene data show CDR1 as MNHEY and CDR2 as SMNVEV (reference sequence). The CDR3 totals 15 residues. V lost 3 bases and J lost 6; bases outside the gene matches: 9. The authors produced TCR alpha and TCR beta cDNA libraries with sample barcodes and UMIs by 5'RACE using constant-segment primers. TCRdb independently ran MiXCR on the 5' RACE reads; one entry per CDR3 protein. The sample has around 150,000 distinct CDR3 sequences; about 14% are singletons. With regard to this clonotype: Its antigen is as yet unknown.

The receptor comes from an adult woman who had mild COVID-19 (a few samples of this study predate the infection). Cell type and time point are not known. The chain links TRBV27 to TRBJ2-7, with 9 bases identical to TRBD1. Sequencing used PBMCs or a T cell subset sorted from them (not recorded which). This chain's CDR3 is CASSLPGQGPSEQYF. The CDR3 bases are TGTGCCAGCAGTTTGCCGGGACAGGGCCCCTCCGAGCAGTACTTC.